This T cell receptor beta chain originates from a study of PD-1 blockade in classical Hodgkin lymphoma. Overall study results and limits: Exclusion was the outcome for patients who began nivolumab under 1 year after ASCT.

The data were produced by immunoSEQ multiplex PCR, yet TCRdb's version contains in-frame clones alone and is incomplete. The table shows about 17,000 clones, with around 80% occurring only once. Turning to this clone: The antigen is unknown.

Each patient experienced a relapse that followed autologous stem cell transplantation, and brentuximab vedotin exposure varied. Best responses included complete response and partial response; otherwise, the best response was progressive disease. The germline gives CDR1 SGHAT, CDR2 FQDESV (reference sequence). The V gene end was trimmed by 2 bases and the J gene end by 8 bases; junction bases not matched to a gene: 11. The CDR3 consists of 16 residues. The source is a human donor with classical Hodgkin lymphoma. This sequence joins TRBV11-1 and TRBJ2-1; 8 nucleotides match TRBD2. The sequencing here drew on peripheral blood mononuclear cells (PBMCs), taken at baseline. Here the CDR3 reads CASSLTRAGESHEQFF. CDR3 sequence (DNA): TGTGCCAGCAGCTTAACCCGAGCGGGAGAAAGCCATGAGCAGTTCTTC.